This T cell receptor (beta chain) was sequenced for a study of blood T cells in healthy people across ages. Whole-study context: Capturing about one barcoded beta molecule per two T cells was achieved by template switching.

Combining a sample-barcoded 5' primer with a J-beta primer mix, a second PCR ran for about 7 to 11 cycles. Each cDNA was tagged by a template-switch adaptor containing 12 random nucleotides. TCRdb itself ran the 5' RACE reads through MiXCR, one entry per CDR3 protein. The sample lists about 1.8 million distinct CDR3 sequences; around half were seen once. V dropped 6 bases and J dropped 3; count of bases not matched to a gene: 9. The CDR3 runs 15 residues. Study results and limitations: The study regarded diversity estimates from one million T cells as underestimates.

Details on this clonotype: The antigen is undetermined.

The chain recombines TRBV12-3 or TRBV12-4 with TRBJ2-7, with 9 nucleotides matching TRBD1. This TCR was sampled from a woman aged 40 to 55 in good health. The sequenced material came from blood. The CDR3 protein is CASRPTGQGHYEQYF. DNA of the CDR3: TGTGCCAGCAGGCCGACGGGACAGGGCCACTACGAGCAGTACTTC.